The source of this T cell receptor beta chain is a study of control samples from healthy donors and cancer patients (TCRdb year 2020). The method was the immunoSEQ multiplex PCR assay. In its TCRdb copy, this immuneACCESS table keeps in-frame sequences only and misses some clones. Where compared with another copy, unresolved V genes explain less than half of these, and the others have no known cause. For this sample there are about 96,000 clones; over 85% appear just once. The top ten constitute approximately 7.9% of the sample. With respect to this clone: The antigen it recognizes is unknown. The input lacks base qualities; no much larger clone sits a single base away.

The CDR3 contains 15 residues, cysteine and phenylalanine counted. The read is trimmed to its CDR3 DNA, 45 bases read in frame from base 1. CDR1 DFQATT and CDR2 SNEGSKA are derived from the germline V gene (reference sequence). The junction shows trimming of 3 bases on V and 5 bases on J, plus 17 bases between the germline ends. Sample: blood. The chain is assembled from TRBV20-1 and TRBJ1-3; confidence is insufficient to name the D gene. The sequence came from a man between 18 and 35 years old in good health. The CDR3 is CSASLEGSWRNTIYF. The sequenced DNA: TGCAGTGCTAGTTTGGAGGGATCTTGGAGAAACACCATATATTTT.